The subject of this entry is one TCR beta chain. The source of the sample is a study of shared clonotypes between healthy human individuals. Libraries were prepared by immunoSEQ multiplex PCR; TCRdb keeps only in-frame clonotypes and omits some of them. The sample consists of hundreds of thousands of clones, around 74% of them appearing once. The source is a woman aged 30 to 39 in good health. Material: memory CD4+ T cells sorted from blood. Stated subset: CD45RA-negative fraction.

This CDR3 reads CASSLVGTNTEAFF. CDR3 DNA: TGCGCCAGCAGCTTGGTAGGAACGAACACTGAAGCTTTCTTT. This chain links TRBV5-1 with TRBJ1-1; D gene uncertain. CDR1 SGHRS and CDR2 YFSETQ come from the germline V gene. The CDR3 totals 14 residues. Trimming shortened V by 0 bases and J by 1 base, and 7 bases separated the two germline ends.